Ten or more counts support the clone carrying this TCR beta chain. Its antigen is still unknown. Construction of the TCRbeta library involved unique molecular identifiers. TCRdb reprocessed the PCR reads via MiXCR and lists one record per CDR3 protein. The data contain approximately 500,000 distinct CDR3 sequences, approximately 10% of them singletons. The sample comes from a study of T-cell reconstitution after alpha-beta-depleted transplantation in children. The study, taken as a whole, reports: T-cell counts and diversity were attributed mostly to newly produced T cells one year after transplant. TCRbeta diversity was high at day 60 in some patients (a result of surviving recipient T cells and thymic progenitors). It was reported that alpha-beta T cells came from several hundred expanded graft clones (about two months after transplant).

Germline V gives CDR1 SGHTA, CDR2 FQGNSA. The CDR3 has 15 amino acids. V lost 1 base to trimming and J lost 6 bases; unmatched junction nucleotides: 5. This specimen was PBMCs, taken before TCRalphabeta/CD19-depleted stem cell transplant. The TCR sequence derives from a child aged 2-15 years with inherited bone marrow failure, due to receive a stem cell transplant. The gene calls are TRBV7-2 and TRBJ2-2; 7 nucleotides match TRBD2. This chain's CDR3 is CASSLGARGAGELFF. The CDR3 coding sequence is TGTGCCAGCAGCTTAGGGGCCCGGGGGGCCGGGGAGCTGTTTTTT.